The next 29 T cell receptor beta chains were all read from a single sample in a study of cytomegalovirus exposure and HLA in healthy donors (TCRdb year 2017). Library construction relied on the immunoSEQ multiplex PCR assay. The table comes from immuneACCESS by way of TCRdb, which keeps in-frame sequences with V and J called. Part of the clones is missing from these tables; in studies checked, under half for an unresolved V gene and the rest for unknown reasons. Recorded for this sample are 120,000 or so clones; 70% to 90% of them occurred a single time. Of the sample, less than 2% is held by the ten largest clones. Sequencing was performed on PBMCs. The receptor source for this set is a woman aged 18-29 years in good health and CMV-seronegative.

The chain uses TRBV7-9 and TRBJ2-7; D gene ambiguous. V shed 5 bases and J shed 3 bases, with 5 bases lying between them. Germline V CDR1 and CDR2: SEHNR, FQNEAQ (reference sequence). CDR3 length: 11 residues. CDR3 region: CASSPNYEQYF. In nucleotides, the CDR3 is TGTGCCAGCAGCCCCAACTACGAGCAGTACTTC.

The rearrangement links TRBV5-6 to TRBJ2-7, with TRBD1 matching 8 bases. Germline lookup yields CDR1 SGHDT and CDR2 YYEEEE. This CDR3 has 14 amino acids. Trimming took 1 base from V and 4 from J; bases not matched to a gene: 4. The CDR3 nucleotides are TGTGCCAGCAGCTTGCAGGGGGCTTGGTACGAGCAGTACTTC. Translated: CASSLQGAWYEQYF.

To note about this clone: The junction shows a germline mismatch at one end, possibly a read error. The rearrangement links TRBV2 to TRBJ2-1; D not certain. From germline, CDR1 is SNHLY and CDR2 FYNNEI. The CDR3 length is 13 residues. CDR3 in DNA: TGTGCCAGCGGTGATGGTCGGTACAATGAGCAGTTCTTC. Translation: CASGDGRYNEQFF.

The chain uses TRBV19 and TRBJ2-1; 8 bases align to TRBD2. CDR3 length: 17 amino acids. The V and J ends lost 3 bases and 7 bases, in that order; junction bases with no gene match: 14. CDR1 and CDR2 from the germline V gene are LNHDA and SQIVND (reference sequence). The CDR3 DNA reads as TGTGCCAGTAGTATTGGGGCCGTGAGAAGCGGGAGAAATGAGCAGTTCTTC. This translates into CASSIGAVRSGRNEQFF.

CDR3 in amino acids: CSVSHREGTEAFF. The CDR3 DNA reads as TGCAGCGTGTCCCACAGGGAGGGCACTGAAGCTTTCTTT. V gene TRBV29-1 combines with J gene TRBJ1-1; tentatively, D is TRBD1 (6 bases). Germline lookup yields CDR1 SQVTM and CDR2 ANQGSEA. This CDR3 has 13 amino acids. The V gene lost 6 bases and the J gene lost 4 bases, with 15 bases spanning the gap. Full variable domain (remainder filled in from reference TRBV29-1 and TRBJ1-1): SAVISQKPSRDICQRGTSLTIQCQVDSQVTMMFWYRQQPGQSLTLIATANQGSEATYESGFVIDKFPISRPNLTFSTLTVSNMSPEDSSIYLCSVSHREGTEAFFGQGTRLTVV.

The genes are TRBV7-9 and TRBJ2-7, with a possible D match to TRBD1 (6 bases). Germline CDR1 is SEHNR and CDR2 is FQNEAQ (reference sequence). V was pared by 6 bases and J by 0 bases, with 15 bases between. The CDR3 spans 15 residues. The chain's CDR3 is CASSRFTGSSYEQYF. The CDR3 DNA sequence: TGTGCCAGCAGTCGGTTTACAGGGTCCTCCTACGAGCAGTACTTC.

Here the CDR3 DNA reads TGTGCCAGCAGCTTGGACGTACAGACTAATGAAAAACTGTTTTTT. As protein: CASSLDVQTNEKLFF. The V and J genes are TRBV5-4 and TRBJ1-4; no clear D gene. V gave up 0 bases and J gave up 2 bases, with 8 bases separating them. The germline V gene encodes CDR1 SGHNT and CDR2 YYREEE (reference sequence). The CDR3 runs to 15 residues.

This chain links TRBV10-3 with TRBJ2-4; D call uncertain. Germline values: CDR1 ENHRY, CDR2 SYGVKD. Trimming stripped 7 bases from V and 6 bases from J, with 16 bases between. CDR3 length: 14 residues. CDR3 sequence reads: CAITGVGHPNIQYF. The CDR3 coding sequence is TGTGCCATCACAGGCGTAGGTCACCCAAACATTCAGTACTTC.

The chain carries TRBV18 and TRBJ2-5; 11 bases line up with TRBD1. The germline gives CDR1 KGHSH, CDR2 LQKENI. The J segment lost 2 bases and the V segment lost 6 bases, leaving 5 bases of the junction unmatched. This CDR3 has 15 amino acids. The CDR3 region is CASSPGTGGQETQYF. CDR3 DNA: TGTGCCAGCTCCCCCGGGACAGGGGGACAAGAGACCCAGTACTTC.

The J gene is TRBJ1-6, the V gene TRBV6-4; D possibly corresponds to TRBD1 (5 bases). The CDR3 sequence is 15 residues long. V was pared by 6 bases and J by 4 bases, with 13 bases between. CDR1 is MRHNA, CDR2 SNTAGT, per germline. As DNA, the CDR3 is TGTGCCAGCAGCCCCAGGGCAGATTATAATTCACCCCTCCACTTT. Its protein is CASSPRADYNSPLHF.

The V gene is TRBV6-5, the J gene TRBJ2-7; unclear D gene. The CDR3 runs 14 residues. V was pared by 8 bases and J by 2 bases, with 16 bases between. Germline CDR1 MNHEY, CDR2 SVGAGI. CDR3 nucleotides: TGTGCCAGCGTCTCTGGGCCGATTGCCTACGAGCAGTACTTC. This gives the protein CASVSGPIAYEQYF.

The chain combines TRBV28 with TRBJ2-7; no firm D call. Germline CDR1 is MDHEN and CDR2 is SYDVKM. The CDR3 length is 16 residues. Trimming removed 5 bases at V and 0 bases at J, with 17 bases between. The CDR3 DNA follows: TGTGCCAGCAGTCCGCCGCGAGGCACCAGCTCCTACGAGCAGTACTTC. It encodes CASSPPRGTSSYEQYF.

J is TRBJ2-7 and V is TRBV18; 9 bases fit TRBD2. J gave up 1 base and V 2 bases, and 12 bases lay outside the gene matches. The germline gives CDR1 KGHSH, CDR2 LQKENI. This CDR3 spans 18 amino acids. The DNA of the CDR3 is TGTGCCAGCTCACCAATCGTGAGTAGCGGGAGTAATTCCTACGAGCAGTACTTC. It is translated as CASSPIVSSGSNSYEQYF.

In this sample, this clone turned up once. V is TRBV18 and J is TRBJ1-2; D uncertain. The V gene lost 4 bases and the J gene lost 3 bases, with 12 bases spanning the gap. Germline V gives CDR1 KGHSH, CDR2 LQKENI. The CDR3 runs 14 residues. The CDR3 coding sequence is TGTGCCAGCTCACGCACCGGGTTGGACTATGGCTACACCTTC. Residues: CASSRTGLDYGYTF.

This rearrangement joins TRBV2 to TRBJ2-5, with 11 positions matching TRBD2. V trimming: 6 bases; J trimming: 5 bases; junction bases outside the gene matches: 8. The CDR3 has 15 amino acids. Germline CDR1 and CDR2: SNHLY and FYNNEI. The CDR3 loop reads CASRIAGGLLETQYF. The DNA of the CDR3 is TGTGCCAGCAGAATAGCGGGGGGGCTATTGGAGACCCAGTACTTC.

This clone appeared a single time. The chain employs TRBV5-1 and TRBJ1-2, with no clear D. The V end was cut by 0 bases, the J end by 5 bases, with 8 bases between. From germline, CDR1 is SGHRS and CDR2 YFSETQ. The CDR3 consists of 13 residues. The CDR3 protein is CASSLEQAYGYTF. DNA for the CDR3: TGCGCCAGCAGCTTGGAGCAGGCTTATGGCTACACCTTC.

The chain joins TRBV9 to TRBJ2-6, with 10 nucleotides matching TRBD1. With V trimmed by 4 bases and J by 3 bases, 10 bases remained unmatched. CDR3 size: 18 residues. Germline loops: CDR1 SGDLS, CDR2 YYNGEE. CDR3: CASSLSPGTGVGANVLTF. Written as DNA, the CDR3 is TGTGCCAGCAGCTTGAGTCCCGGGACAGGGGTTGGGGCCAACGTCCTGACTTTC. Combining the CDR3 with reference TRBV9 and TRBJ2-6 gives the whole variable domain DSGVTQTPKHLITATGQRVTLRCSPRSGDLSVYWYQQSLDQGLQFLIQYYNGEERAKGNILERFSAQQFPDLHSELNLSSLELGDSALYFCASSLSPGTGVGANVLTFGAGSRLTVL.

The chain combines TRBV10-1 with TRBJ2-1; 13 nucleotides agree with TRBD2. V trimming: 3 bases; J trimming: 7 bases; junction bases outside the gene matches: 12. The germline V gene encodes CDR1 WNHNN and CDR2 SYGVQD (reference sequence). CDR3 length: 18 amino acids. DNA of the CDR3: TGCGCCAGCAGTGATAGGACTAGCGGGGGCCCCGGGAGGAATGAGCAGTTCTTC. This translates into CASSDRTSGGPGRNEQFF.

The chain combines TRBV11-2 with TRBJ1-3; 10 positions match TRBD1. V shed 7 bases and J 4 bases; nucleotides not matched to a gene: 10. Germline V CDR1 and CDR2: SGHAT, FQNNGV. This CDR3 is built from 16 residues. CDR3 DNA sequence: TGTGCCAGCAACGGAAGGGGACAGGGGAGCGGAAACACCATATATTTT. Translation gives CASNGRGQGSGNTIYF. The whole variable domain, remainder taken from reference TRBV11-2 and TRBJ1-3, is EAGVAQSPRYKIIEKRQSVAFWCNPISGHATLYWYQQILGQGPKLLIQFQNNGVVDDSQLPKDRFSAERLKGVDSTLKIQPAKLEDSAVYLCASNGRGQGSGNTIYFGEGSWLTVV.

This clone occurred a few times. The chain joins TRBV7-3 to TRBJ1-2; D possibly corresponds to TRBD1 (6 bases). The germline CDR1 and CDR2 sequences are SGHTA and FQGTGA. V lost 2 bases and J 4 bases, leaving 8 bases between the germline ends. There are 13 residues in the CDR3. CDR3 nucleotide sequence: TGTGCCAGCAGCTTAGGGGGCTTCTATGGCTACACCTTC. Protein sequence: CASSLGGFYGYTF. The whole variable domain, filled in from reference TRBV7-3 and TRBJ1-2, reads GAGVSQTPSNKVTEKGKYVELRCDPISGHTALYWYRQSLGQGPEFLIYFQGTGAADDSGLPNDRFFAVRPEGSVSTLKIQRTERGDSAVYLCASSLGGFYGYTFGSGTRLTVV.

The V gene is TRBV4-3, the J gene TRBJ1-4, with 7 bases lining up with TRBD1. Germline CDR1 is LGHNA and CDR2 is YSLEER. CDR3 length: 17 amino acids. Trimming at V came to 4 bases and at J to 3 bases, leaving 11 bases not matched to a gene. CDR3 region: CASSRLTGSVPNEKLFF. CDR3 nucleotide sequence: TGCGCCAGCAGCCGCCTGACAGGGTCTGTACCTAATGAAAAACTGTTTTTT.

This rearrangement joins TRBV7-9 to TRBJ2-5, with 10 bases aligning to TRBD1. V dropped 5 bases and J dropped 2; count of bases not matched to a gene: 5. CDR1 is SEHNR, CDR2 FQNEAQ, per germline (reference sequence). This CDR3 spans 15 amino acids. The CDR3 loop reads CASSQRTGGQETQYF. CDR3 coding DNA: TGTGCCAGCAGCCAACGGACAGGGGGACAAGAGACCCAGTACTTC.

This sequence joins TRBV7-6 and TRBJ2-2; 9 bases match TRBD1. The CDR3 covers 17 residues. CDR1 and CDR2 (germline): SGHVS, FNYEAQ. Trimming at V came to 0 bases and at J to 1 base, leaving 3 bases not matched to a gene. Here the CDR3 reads CASSLARDRVNTGELFF. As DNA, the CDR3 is TGTGCCAGCAGCTTAGCCCGGGACAGGGTGAACACCGGGGAGCTGTTTTTT.

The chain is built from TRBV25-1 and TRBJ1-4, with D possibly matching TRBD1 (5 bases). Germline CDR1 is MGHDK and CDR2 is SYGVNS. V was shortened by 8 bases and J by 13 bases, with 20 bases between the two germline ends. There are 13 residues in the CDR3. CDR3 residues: CASRSEAGRVLFF. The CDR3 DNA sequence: TGTGCCAGCCGCAGCGAGGCAGGGAGGGTACTGTTTTTT.

The CDR3 DNA reads TGCGCCAGCAGACTCGACAGGGAGGTGGATGGCTACACCTTC. Its protein product is CASRLDREVDGYTF. The chain recombines TRBV10-2 with TRBJ1-2, with 7 nucleotides matching TRBD1. Looked up from germline, CDR1 is WSHSY and CDR2 is SAAADI. The V segment lost 6 bases and the J segment 6 bases; nucleotides outside the gene matches: 10. The CDR3 spans 14 residues.

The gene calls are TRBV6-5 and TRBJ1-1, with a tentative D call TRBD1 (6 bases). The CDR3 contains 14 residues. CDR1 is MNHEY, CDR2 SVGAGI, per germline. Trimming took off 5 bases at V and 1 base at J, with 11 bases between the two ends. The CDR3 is CASSKDRENTEAFF. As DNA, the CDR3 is TGTGCCAGCAGTAAGGACAGAGAGAACACTGAAGCTTTCTTT.

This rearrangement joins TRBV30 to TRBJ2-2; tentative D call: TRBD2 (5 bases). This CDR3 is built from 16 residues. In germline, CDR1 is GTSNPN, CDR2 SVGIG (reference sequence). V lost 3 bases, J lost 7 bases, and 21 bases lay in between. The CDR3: CAWSPDSEFYYGELFF. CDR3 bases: TGTGCCTGGAGCCCGGACTCCGAATTTTACTACGGGGAGCTGTTTTTT.

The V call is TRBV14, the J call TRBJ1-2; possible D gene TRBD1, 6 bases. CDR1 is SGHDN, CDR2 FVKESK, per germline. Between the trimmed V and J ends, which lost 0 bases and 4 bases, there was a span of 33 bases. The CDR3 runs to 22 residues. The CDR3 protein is CASSQENHSHSLLRDNGYGYTF. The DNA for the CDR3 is TGTGCCAGCAGCCAAGAAAATCATTCACATTCACTACTCAGGGACAATGGCTATGGCTACACCTTC.

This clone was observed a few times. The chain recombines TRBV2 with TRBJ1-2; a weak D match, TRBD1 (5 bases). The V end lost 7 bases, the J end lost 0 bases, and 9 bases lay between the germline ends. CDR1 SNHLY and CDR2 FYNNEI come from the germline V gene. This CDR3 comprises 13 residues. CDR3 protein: CASNRQPNYGYTF. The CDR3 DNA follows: TGTGCCAGCAACAGACAGCCTAACTATGGCTACACCTTC.